This T cell receptor (beta chain) was recorded in a study of CD8+ T cells in alopecia areata. General observations from the study: Lesional scalp, notably in alopecia totalis/universalis, had clonality above that of normal scalp.

CD4+ lymphocytes from a handful of patients underwent sorting into CD25+CD127- populations. From alopecia areata patients, lesional scalp punch biopsies and peripheral blood were collected. Turning to this clone: Its antigen is unknown. A far larger clone is one nucleotide away, so this likely arose from a read error.

Following RNA extraction, reverse transcription yielded cDNA that acted as the sequencing template. The data were produced by immunoSEQ multiplex PCR, yet TCRdb's version contains in-frame clones alone and is incomplete. Seen here are about 13,000 clones, roughly 61% observed once, and the top ten hold about 4%. The CDR3 totals 17 residues. In germline, CDR1 is LGHNA, CDR2 YNFKEQ. Between the trimmed V and J ends, which lost 0 bases and 1 base, there was a span of 15 bases. The origin of this receptor is a human donor with alopecia areata. The chain uses TRBV4-2 and TRBJ2-5; tentative D call: TRBD2 (5 bases). Sequencing input: CD4+ Tregs sorted from blood. CDR3 nucleotide sequence: TGTGCCAGCAGCCAAGATACGGGGTGGGCAGCCCAAGAGACCCAGTACTTC. It codes for CASSQDTGWAAQETQYF.